The T cell receptor (beta chain) under discussion was sequenced for a study of spatial heterogeneity in lung cancer. Study results and caveats: Ubiquitous expanded tumor TCRs were seen in blood more at resection than at follow-up.

This clonotype was detected only a few times. The antigen remains unidentified. TCRdb passed the 5' RACE reads through MiXCR, listing each CDR3 protein once. The sample carries roughly 79,000 distinct CDR3 sequences, roughly 12% recorded once. Time point of the sample: sample taken at primary tumor resection. Unsorted whole RNA samples from tumor, nontumor lung or frozen PBMC were sequenced. This material consisted of PBMCs, taken at surgery. The source of this sequence is a male donor with early-stage non-small cell lung cancer.

The CDR3 region is CSVEAPGGVDFYEQYF. For the CDR3, the DNA is TGCAGCGTTGAGGCACCCGGCGGCGTCGACTTCTACGAGCAGTACTTC. The chain employs TRBV29-1 and TRBJ2-7; D is undetermined. Germline assignment: CDR1 SQVTM and CDR2 ANQGSEA. Trimming pared 3 bases from V and 3 bases from J, leaving 21 bases between. The CDR3 runs 16 residues.